The 28 T cell receptor beta chains given below trace back to one sample, sequenced in a study of brain T cells in children with intractable seizures. Method: immunoSEQ multiplex PCR; TCRdb's copy keeps in-frame clones and lacks some. The sample has hundreds of thousands of clones, about 94% seen once. Described time point: blood from clinic visit 5 months post-surgery; TSC patient then seizure free. The sequences come from peripheral blood, collected roughly 5 months after surgery. The receptors come from a boy younger than two with tuberous sclerosis and intractable seizures.

This clone was recorded once. The chain has TRBV5-5 and TRBJ1-1, with D perhaps TRBD1 (6 bases). Trimming stripped 1 base from V and 5 bases from J, with 9 bases between. Germline V gene lookup returns CDR1 SGHKS and CDR2 YYEKEE (reference sequence). The CDR3 runs 13 residues. The CDR3 DNA reads TGTGCCAGCAGCTTGAACAGGGTTACTGAAGCTTTCTTT. Protein sequence: CASSLNRVTEAFF. The whole variable domain, remainder taken from reference TRBV5-5 and TRBJ1-1, is DAGVTQSPTHLIKTRGQQVTLRCSPISGHKSVSWYQQVLGQGPQFIFQYYEKEERGRGNFPDRFSARQFPNYSSELNVNALLLGDSALYLCASSLNRVTEAFFGQGTRLTVV.

The rearrangement links TRBV18 to TRBJ2-3; the D gene could be TRBD1 or TRBD2 (6 bases each). V shed 7 bases and J shed 2 bases, with 16 bases lying between them. Germline V gene lookup returns CDR1 KGHSH and CDR2 LQKENI. The CDR3 extends over 15 amino acids. CDR3 nucleotides: TGTGCCAGCTTACGGGGGCCTGATGACACAGATACGCAGTATTTT. Its translation is CASLRGPDDTDTQYF.

V usage is TRBV13 and J usage is TRBJ2-3; D perhaps matches TRBD2 (6 bases). Germline lookup yields CDR1 PRHDT and CDR2 FYEKMQ (reference sequence). This CDR3 has 16 amino acids. Trimming took 4 bases from V and 0 from J, leaving 14 bases between them. DNA for the CDR3: TGTGCCAGCAGCTCCGCCCTGAGCGGGAGCACAGATACGCAGTATTTT. This translates into CASSSALSGSTDTQYF.

The chain joins TRBV27 to TRBJ2-3; possible D gene TRBD2, 5 bases. Germline-derived CDR1 and CDR2 are MNHEY and SMNVEV (reference sequence). Trimming removed 2 bases from V and 5 bases from J, with 5 bases in between. The CDR3 length is 12 residues. The CDR3 DNA is TGTGCCAGCAGTTTAGCGGGAGATACGCAGTATTTT. Protein sequence: CASSLAGDTQYF.

V and J are TRBV27 and TRBJ2-2; no clear D. The CDR3 runs 12 residues. Germline V gives CDR1 MNHEY, CDR2 SMNVEV (reference sequence). The V end lost 7 bases, the J end lost 5 bases, and 8 bases lay between the germline ends. CDR3 DNA sequence: TGTGCCAGCAAATCCTCAACCGGGGAGCTGTTTTTT. Translation: CASKSSTGELFF.

The chain recombines TRBV7-9 with TRBJ2-1; a possible D gene is TRBD2 (5 bases). The CDR3 spans 13 residues. Looked up from germline, CDR1 is SEHNR and CDR2 is FQNEAQ (reference sequence). Trimming shortened V by 2 bases and J by 10 bases, and 12 bases separated the two germline ends. This CDR3 reads CASSLNFGEEQFF. The CDR3 bases are TGTGCCAGCAGCTTAAATTTCGGGGAGGAGCAGTTCTTC.

The genes are TRBV7-6 and TRBJ1-5; D uncertain. V was cut by 1 base and J by 5 bases, with 9 bases left in between. The CDR3 length is 14 residues. Germline values: CDR1 SGHVS, CDR2 FNYEAQ. The CDR3 region is CASSLVAGDQPQHF. Here the CDR3 DNA reads TGTGCCAGCAGCTTAGTGGCTGGGGATCAGCCCCAGCATTTT.

This clone was counted a single time. Written as DNA, the CDR3 is TGTGCCACCGCTGACAATCCCAATGAGCAGTTCTTC. Translating gives CATADNPNEQFF. The chain employs TRBV24-1 and TRBJ2-1; D is uncertain. There are 12 residues in the CDR3. Trimming removed 9 bases at V and 6 bases at J, with 11 bases between. Germline loops: CDR1 KGHDR, CDR2 SFDVKD.

The chain recombines TRBV11-3 with TRBJ1-3; D ambiguous. Germline V gene lookup returns CDR1 SGHNT and CDR2 YENEEA. This CDR3 contains 15 residues. Trimming shortened V by 5 bases and J by 2 bases, and 13 bases separated the two germline ends. For the CDR3, the DNA is TGTGCCAGCAGCGGCGGGGTATTGGCTGGAAACACCATATATTTT. Its translation: CASSGGVLAGNTIYF.

V and J are TRBV29-1 and TRBJ2-3; 10 bases match TRBD2. The CDR3 covers 14 residues. Germline CDR1 SQVTM, CDR2 ANQGSEA. V lost 5 bases to trimming and J lost 7 bases; unmatched junction nucleotides: 9. The CDR3 DNA follows: TGCAGCGTTTGGGGGACTAGCGTAGCTAATACGCAGTATTTT. Translating gives CSVWGTSVANTQYF.

The chain uses TRBV29-1 and TRBJ1-2; D is perhaps TRBD1 (6 bases). V was pared by 4 bases and J by 4 bases, with 10 bases between. Germline CDR1 SQVTM, CDR2 ANQGSEA. This CDR3 is built from 12 residues. The CDR3 sequence is CSVVTGAYGYTF. The CDR3 nucleotides read TGCAGCGTTGTCACGGGGGCCTATGGCTACACCTTC.

The chain has TRBV10-3 and TRBJ1-5; D perhaps matches TRBD1 (5 bases). The CDR3 runs 13 residues. CDR1 is ENHRY and CDR2 is SYGVKD in the germline V gene. V was cut by 7 bases and J by 6 bases, with 13 bases left in between. The DNA of the CDR3 is TGTGCCATCACTGGGGGTCTAGGTCAGCCCCAGCATTTT. It codes for CAITGGLGQPQHF.

The J gene is TRBJ2-2, the V gene TRBV24-1, with D tentatively TRBD1 (6 bases). The germline gives CDR1 KGHDR, CDR2 SFDVKD. The CDR3 totals 16 residues. Deletions cut 2 bases from V and 5 bases from J, with 14 bases between. The CDR3 DNA reads TGTGCCACCAGTGATTCAGGGGCGACATGGACCGGGGAGCTGTTTTTT. Its protein is CATSDSGATWTGELFF.

A single count supports this clone. V usage is TRBV30 and J usage is TRBJ2-7, with 8 bases identical to TRBD2. The CDR3 runs 16 residues. J gave up 5 bases and V 0 bases, and 12 bases lay outside the gene matches. CDR1 GTSNPN and CDR2 SVGIG come from the germline V gene (reference sequence). The CDR3 coding sequence is TGTGCCTGGAGTGTACTGTATAAAGCGGGAGTTGACGAGCAGTACTTC. Its protein is CAWSVLYKAGVDEQYF.

To note about this clone: A junction end diverges from the germline sequence, so it may reflect a read error. This chain uses TRBV2 with TRBJ2-5; tentatively, D is TRBD2 (6 bases). The CDR3 length is 15 residues. The V gene's germline CDR1 is SNHLY and CDR2 FYNNEI. CDR3 nucleotide sequence: TGTGCCAGCAGTGTACCGGGAGCTACACAAGGGACCCAGTACTTC. It encodes CASSVPGATQGTQYF. The full variable domain, rest sourced from reference TRBV2 and TRBJ2-5, is EPEVTQTPSHQVTQMGQEVILRCVPISNHLYFYWYRQILGQKVEFLVSFYNNEISEKSEIFDDQFSVERPDGSNFTLKIRSTKLEDSAMYFCASSVPGATQGTQYFGPGTRLLVL.

The chain uses TRBV6-5 and TRBJ2-2; 9 positions agree with TRBD1. This CDR3 comprises 15 residues. CDR1 is MNHEY, CDR2 SVGAGI, per germline. The ends lost 5 bases at V and 1 base at J; junction bases unmatched: 2. The CDR3 sequence is CASSRTGENTGELFF. The CDR3 DNA is TGTGCCAGCAGTAGGACAGGGGAGAACACCGGGGAGCTGTTTTTT.

V and J are TRBV12-3 or TRBV12-4 and TRBJ1-2; no clear D. This CDR3 is built from 13 residues. Trimming left V 6 bases short and J 0 bases short, with 8 bases between. In DNA form, the CDR3 reads TGTGCCAGCAGCCGTGGACCTAACTATGGCTACACCTTC. Amino acids: CASSRGPNYGYTF.

The chain carries TRBV20-1 and TRBJ2-7, with D unresolved. This CDR3 has 11 amino acids. Between the trimmed V and J ends, which lost 6 bases and 4 bases, there was a span of 10 bases. Per germline, CDR1 DFQATT and CDR2 SNEGSKA (reference sequence). In DNA form, the CDR3 reads TGCAGTGCCAACCTCCAATACGAGCAGTACTTC. Its translation is CSANLQYEQYF.

The J gene is TRBJ2-1, the V gene TRBV12-3 or TRBV12-4; D is unclear. Between the trimmed V and J ends, which lost 10 bases and 3 bases, there was a span of 10 bases. This CDR3 spans 12 amino acids. The CDR3: CATSSDYNEQFF. As DNA, the CDR3 is TGTGCCACCTCGAGCGACTACAATGAGCAGTTCTTC.

V and J are TRBV25-1 and TRBJ1-2; D unclear. V lost 2 bases, J lost 5 bases, and 9 bases lay in between. Looked up from germline, CDR1 is MGHDK and CDR2 is SYGVNS. The CDR3 spans 13 residues. This chain's CDR3 is CASSERDLYGYTF. CDR3 coding DNA: TGTGCCAGCAGTGAAAGGGATCTTTATGGCTACACCTTC.

This chain joins TRBV18 and TRBJ2-7, with no clear D. Trimming removed 4 bases from V and 0 bases from J, with 7 bases in between. This CDR3 contains 13 residues. Looked up from germline, CDR1 is KGHSH and CDR2 is LQKENI. CDR3 sequence reads: CASSRTVSYEQYF. The CDR3 DNA reads as TGTGCCAGCTCACGTACAGTCTCCTACGAGCAGTACTTC. The whole variable domain, filled in from reference TRBV18 and TRBJ2-7, reads NAGVMQNPRHLVRRRGQEARLRCSPMKGHSHVYWYRQLPEEGLKFMVYLQKENIIDESGMPKERFSAEFPKEGPSILRIQQVVRGDSAAYFCASSRTVSYEQYFGPGTRLTVT.

The chain carries TRBV6-5 and TRBJ2-7, with TRBD2 matching 11 bases. V shed 0 bases and J 5 bases; nucleotides not matched to a gene: 6. CDR3 size: 16 residues. Germline loops: CDR1 MNHEY, CDR2 SVGAGI. Here the CDR3 reads CASSYSSSGRTHEQYF. The CDR3 DNA sequence: TGTGCCAGCAGTTACTCTTCTAGCGGGAGGACCCACGAGCAGTACTTC.

The CDR3 protein is CAWRRGFGTGPSEQFF. CDR3 coding DNA: TGTGCCTGGAGGAGGGGGTTCGGGACAGGTCCAAGTGAGCAGTTCTTC. The J gene is TRBJ2-1, the V gene TRBV30; 8 bases are a match to TRBD1. The J segment lost 9 bases and the V segment lost 3 bases, leaving 16 bases of the junction unmatched. The CDR3 spans 16 residues. The germline gives CDR1 GTSNPN, CDR2 SVGIG (reference sequence).

J is TRBJ2-7 and V is TRBV27; the match to TRBD1 covers 9 bases. This CDR3 contains 15 residues. CDR1 MNHEY and CDR2 SMNVEV come from the germline V gene (reference sequence). The trim removed 4 bases at V and 3 bases at J, leaving 7 bases unmatched. The CDR3 DNA reads TGTGCCAGCAGTTCGTTCCGGGACAGGGTCTACGAGCAGTACTTC. Its protein is CASSSFRDRVYEQYF.

This chain connects TRBV28 to TRBJ2-1, with D possibly being TRBD1 or TRBD2 (5 bases each). Trimming pared 3 bases from V and 9 bases from J, leaving 9 bases between. CDR1 MDHEN and CDR2 SYDVKM come from the germline V gene. The CDR3 extends over 12 amino acids. CDR3 residues: CASSLGTGEQFF. CDR3 bases: TGTGCCAGCAGTTTGGGGACCGGTGAGCAGTTCTTC.

This clone was seen once. The genes are TRBV6-6 and TRBJ2-5, with 9 bases fitting TRBD1. The CDR3 length is 14 residues. Germline loops: CDR1 MNHNY, CDR2 SVGAGI (reference sequence). Written as DNA, the CDR3 is TGTGCTACGCGACCAGGGACAGGGCCCAAGACCCAGTACTTC. It specifies CATRPGTGPKTQYF.

CDR3 sequence (DNA): TGTGCCAGCAGCTGGGGACGCGGAGGCAGCGGGGCAACAGATACGCAGTATTTT. Residues: CASSWGRGGSGATDTQYF. This chain links TRBV27 with TRBJ2-3; 7 positions agree with TRBD2. V was pared by 6 bases and J by 3 bases, with 18 bases of the junction left unmatched. This CDR3 is built from 18 residues. In germline, CDR1 is MNHEY, CDR2 SMNVEV (reference sequence).

The chain combines TRBV7-6 with TRBJ1-1, with D possibly being TRBD1 (6 bases). V was trimmed by 5 bases and J by 5 bases, leaving 12 bases between them. Germline V lookup: CDR1 SGHVS, CDR2 FNYEAQ. The CDR3 has 13 residues. The CDR3 region has the DNA TGTGCCAGCAGCGCACAGGGTTTGACTGAAGCTTTCTTT. This sequence encodes CASSAQGLTEAFF. Together with reference TRBV7-6 and TRBJ1-1, the CDR3 gives the full variable domain: GAGVSQSPRYKVTKRGQDVALRCDPISGHVSLYWYRQALGQGPEFLTYFNYEAQQDKSGLPNDRFSAERPEGSISTLTIQRTEQRDSAMYRCASSAQGLTEAFFGQGTRLTVV.